This T cell receptor (beta chain) came from a study of blood T cell repertoires in COVID-19. Per germline, CDR1 LGHNA and CDR2 YNFKEQ. V trimming: 4 bases; J trimming: 11 bases; junction bases outside the gene matches: 4. The CDR3 has 14 residues. In its sample, this clone was seen a few times. TCRdb's table, derived via immunoSEQ multiplex PCR, lists solely in-frame clones and lacks some. The sample has 300,000 to 350,000 clones, roughly 85% seen once. This sequence joins TRBV4-2 and TRBJ1-6, with 11 bases identical to TRBD1. The sample comprised PBMCs or T cells enriched from blood (not recorded which). This sequence originates from a woman aged 40 to 50 with acute COVID-19. CDR3 loop: CASSREGQGAPLHF. CDR3 DNA sequence: TGTGCCAGCAGCCGGGAGGGACAGGGGGCACCCCTCCACTTT.